This T cell receptor beta chain was observed in a study of CD8+ T cells in alopecia areata. General study findings and limits: Within the top 100, expanded CD8+ clones significantly decreased with tofacitinib, as did scalp clonality.

Germline assignment: CDR1 SGDLS and CDR2 YYNGEE. This CDR3 comprises 15 residues. The ends were cut back, 7 bases at V and 5 bases at J, with 21 bases in the middle. RNA, once extracted, was reverse transcribed into cDNA for use as the sequencing template. Profiling relied on immunoSEQ multiplex PCR, and the TCRdb table lists in-frame clones only, not all of them. The sample shows 130,000 to 150,000 clones, 75% to 85% of them seen only once. To note about this clone: Its matching antigen is unknown. It differs at one base from a far larger clone, so likely a read error.

The treatment was: oral pan-JAK inhibitor, 5-10 mg twice daily. The clonotype comes from a human donor with alopecia areata. The material sequenced was CD8+ T cells sorted from blood, taken at week 4, from a patient treated with tofacitinib. This chain uses TRBV9 with TRBJ2-5; a possible D gene is TRBD2 (6 bases). CDR3 amino acids: CASRGGEGAGETQYF. CDR3 coding DNA: TGTGCCAGCCGCGGAGGGGAAGGGGCGGGGGAGACCCAGTACTTC.